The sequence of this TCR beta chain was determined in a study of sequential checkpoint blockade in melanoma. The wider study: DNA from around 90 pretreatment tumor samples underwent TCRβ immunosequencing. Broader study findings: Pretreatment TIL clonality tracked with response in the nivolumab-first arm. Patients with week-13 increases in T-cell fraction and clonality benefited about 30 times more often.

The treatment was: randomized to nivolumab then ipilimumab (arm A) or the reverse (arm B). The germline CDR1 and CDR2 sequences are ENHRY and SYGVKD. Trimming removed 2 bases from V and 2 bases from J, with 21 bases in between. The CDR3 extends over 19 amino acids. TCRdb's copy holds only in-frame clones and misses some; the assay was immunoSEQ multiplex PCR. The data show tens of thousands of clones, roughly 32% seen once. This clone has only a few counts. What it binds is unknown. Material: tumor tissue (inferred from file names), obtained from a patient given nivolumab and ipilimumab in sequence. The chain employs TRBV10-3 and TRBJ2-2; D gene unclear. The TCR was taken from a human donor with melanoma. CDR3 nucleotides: TGTGCCATCAGTGAGCCCTGGGGTATCGAATGGCCCAACACCGGGGAGCTGTTTTTT. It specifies CAISEPWGIEWPNTGELFF.